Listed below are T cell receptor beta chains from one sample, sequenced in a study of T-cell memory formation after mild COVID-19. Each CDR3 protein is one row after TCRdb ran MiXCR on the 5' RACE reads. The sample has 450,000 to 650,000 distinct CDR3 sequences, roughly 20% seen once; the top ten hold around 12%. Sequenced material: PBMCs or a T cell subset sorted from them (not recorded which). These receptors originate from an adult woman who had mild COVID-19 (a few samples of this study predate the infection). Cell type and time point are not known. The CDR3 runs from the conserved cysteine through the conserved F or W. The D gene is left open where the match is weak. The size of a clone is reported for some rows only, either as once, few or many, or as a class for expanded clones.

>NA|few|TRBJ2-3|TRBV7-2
TGTGCCAGCAGCTCCGGGGCTTGGGTAGATACGCAGTATTTT
CASSSGAWVDTQYF
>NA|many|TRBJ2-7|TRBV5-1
TGCGCCAGCAGCCAGGGAGGCTTTTACGAGCAGTACTTC
CASSQGGFYEQYF
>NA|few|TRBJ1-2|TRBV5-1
TGCGCCAGCAGCTTGAGCCAGGGAGGCTCTGGCTACACCTTC
CASSLSQGGSGYTF
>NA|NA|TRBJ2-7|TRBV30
TGTGCCTGGAGACAGGAAGCAAACTCTTACGAGCAGTACTTC
CAWRQEANSYEQYF
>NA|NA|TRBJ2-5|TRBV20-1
TGCAGTGCTAGTAGGGTCAGGGAGACCCAGTACTTC
CSASRVRETQYF
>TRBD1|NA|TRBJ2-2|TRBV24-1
TGTGCCACCAGTGAACCGACAGGGTCGAACACCGGGGAGCTGTTTTTT
CATSEPTGSNTGELFF
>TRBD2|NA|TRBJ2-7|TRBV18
TGTGCCAGCTCACCACCTGGACTAGCGGGGGGTTACGAGCAGTACTTC
CASSPPGLAGGYEQYF
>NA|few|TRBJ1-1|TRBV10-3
TGTGCCATCAGTGACCCGGGACGGAATAACACTGAAGCTTTCTTT
CAISDPGRNNTEAFF
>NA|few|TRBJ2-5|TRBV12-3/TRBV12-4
TGTGCCAGCAGTAACCCCAGGGTAGGGCAAGAGACCCAGTACTTC
CASSNPRVGQETQYF
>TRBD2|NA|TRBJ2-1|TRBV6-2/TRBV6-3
TGTGCCAGCAGTTACGGCGGGAGGTATATGATTGAGCAGTTCTTC
CASSYGGRYMIEQFF
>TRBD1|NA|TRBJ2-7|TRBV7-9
TGTGCCAGCAGCCCCTGGACAGGGAAAAGCTCCTACGAGCAGTACTTC
CASSPWTGKSSYEQYF
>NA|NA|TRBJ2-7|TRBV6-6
TGTGCCAGCAGTACCCCCGGGACATCTATTTACGAGCAGTACTTC
CASSTPGTSIYEQYF
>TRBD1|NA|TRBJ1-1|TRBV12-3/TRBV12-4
TGTGCCAGCAGTAAACAGGGGGGTGGGACTGAAGCTTTCTTT
CASSKQGGGTEAFF
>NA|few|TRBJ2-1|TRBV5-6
TGTGCCAGCAGCTTGGCCTCTTCTTCGGTTTACAATGAGCAGTTCTTC
CASSLASSSVYNEQFF
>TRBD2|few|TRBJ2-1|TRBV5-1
TGCGCCAGCGGTACTAGCGGGGGGCCCTTCGATGAGCAGTTCTTC
CASGTSGGPFDEQFF
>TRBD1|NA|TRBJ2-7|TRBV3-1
TGTGCCAGCAGCCAGACGACGGGACAGAACGAGCAGTACTTC
CASSQTTGQNEQYF